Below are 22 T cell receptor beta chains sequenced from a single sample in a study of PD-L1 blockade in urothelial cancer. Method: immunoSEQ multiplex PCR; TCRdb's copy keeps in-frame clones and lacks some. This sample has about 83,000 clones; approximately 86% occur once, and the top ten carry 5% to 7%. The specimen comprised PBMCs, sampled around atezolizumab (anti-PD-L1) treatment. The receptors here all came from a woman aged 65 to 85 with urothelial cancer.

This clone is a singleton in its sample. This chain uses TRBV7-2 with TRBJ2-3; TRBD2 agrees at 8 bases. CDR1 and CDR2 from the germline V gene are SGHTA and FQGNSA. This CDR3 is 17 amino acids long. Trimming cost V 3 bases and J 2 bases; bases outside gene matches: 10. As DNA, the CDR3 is TGTGCCAGCAGCTTTAGCGGGGCGGACCCCTTCACAGATACGCAGTATTTT. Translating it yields CASSFSGADPFTDTQYF. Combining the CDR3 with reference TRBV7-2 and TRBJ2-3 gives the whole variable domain GAGVSQSPSNKVTEKGKDVELRCDPISGHTALYWYRQSLGQGLEFLIYFQGNSAPDKSGLPSDRFSAERTGGSVSTLTIQRTQQEDSAVYLCASSFSGADPFTDTQYFGPGTRLTVL.

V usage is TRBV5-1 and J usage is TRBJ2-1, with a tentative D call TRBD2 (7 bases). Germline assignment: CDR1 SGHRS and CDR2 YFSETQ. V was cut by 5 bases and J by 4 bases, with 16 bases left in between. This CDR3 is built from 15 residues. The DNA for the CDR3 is TGCGCCAGCAGACTGGGGGGGGGCGAGTACAATGAGCAGTTCTTC. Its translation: CASRLGGGEYNEQFF.

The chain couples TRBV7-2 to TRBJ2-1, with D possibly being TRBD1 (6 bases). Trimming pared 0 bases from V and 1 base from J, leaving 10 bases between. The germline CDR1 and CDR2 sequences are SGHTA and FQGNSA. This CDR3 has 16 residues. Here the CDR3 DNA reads TGTGCCAGCAGCTTAGCGATGGGGGCGTCCTACAATGAGCAGTTCTTC. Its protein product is CASSLAMGASYNEQFF.

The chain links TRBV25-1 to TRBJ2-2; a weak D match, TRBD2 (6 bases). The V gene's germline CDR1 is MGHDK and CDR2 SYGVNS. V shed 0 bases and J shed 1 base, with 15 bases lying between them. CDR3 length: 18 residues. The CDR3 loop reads CASSEYSTWRENTGELFF. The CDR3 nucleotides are TGTGCCAGCAGTGAATACTCGACGTGGAGGGAGAACACCGGGGAGCTGTTTTTT.

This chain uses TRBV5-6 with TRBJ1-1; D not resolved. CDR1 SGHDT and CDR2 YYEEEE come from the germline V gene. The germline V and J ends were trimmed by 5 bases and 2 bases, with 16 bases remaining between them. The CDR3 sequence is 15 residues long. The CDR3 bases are TGTGCCAGCAGTTACCCCCCCGGAGCCAACACTGAAGCTTTCTTT. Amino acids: CASSYPPGANTEAFF.

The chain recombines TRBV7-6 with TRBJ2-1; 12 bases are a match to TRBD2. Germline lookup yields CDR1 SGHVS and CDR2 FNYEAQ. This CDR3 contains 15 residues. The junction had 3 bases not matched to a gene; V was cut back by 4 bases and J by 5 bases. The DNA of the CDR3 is TGTGCCAGCAGCTCGAGACTAGCGGGAGACAATGAGCAGTTCTTC. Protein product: CASSSRLAGDNEQFF.

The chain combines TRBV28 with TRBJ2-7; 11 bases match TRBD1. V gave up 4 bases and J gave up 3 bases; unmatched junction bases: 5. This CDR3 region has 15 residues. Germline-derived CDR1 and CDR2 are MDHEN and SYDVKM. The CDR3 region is CASSSGDRGIYEQYF. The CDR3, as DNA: TGTGCCAGCAGTTCCGGGGACAGGGGGATCTACGAGCAGTACTTC.

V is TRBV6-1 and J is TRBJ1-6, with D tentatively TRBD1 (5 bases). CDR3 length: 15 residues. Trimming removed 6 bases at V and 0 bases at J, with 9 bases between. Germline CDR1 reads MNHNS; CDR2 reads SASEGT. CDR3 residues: CASREQDSYNSPLHF. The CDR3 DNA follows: TGTGCCAGCAGGGAACAGGACTCCTATAATTCACCCCTCCACTTT.

The CDR3: CASSVAGVENEKLFF. CDR3 DNA sequence: TGTGCCAGCAGCGTAGCAGGGGTCGAAAATGAAAAACTGTTTTTT. The gene calls are TRBV9 and TRBJ1-4; D is possibly TRBD1 (6 bases). Trimming took 0 bases from V and 5 from J, leaving 11 bases between them. CDR1 SGDLS and CDR2 YYNGEE come from the germline V gene. The CDR3 is made up of 15 amino acids.

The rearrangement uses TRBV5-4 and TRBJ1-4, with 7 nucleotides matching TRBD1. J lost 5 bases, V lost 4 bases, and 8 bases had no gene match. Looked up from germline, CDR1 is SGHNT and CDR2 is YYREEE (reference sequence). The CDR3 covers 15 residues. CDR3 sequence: CASSANRGLNEKLFF. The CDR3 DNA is TGTGCCAGCAGCGCAAACAGGGGACTGAATGAAAAACTGTTTTTT.

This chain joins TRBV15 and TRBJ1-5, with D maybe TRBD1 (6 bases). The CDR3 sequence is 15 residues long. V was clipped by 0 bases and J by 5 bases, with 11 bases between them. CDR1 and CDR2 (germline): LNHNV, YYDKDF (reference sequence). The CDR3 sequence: CATSRDGTPDQPQHF. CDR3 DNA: TGTGCCACCAGCAGAGATGGGACACCCGATCAGCCCCAGCATTTT.

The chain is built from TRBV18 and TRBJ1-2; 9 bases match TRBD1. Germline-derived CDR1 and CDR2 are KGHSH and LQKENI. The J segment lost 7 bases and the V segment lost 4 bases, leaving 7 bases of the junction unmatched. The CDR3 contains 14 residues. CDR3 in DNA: TGTGCCAGCTCACTATCCGGGACAGGGTCTGGCTACACCTTC. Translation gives CASSLSGTGSGYTF.

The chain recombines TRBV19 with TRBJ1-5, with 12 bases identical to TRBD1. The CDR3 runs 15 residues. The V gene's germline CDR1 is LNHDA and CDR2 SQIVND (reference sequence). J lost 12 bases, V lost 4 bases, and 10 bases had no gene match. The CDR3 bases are TGTGCCAGTAGTACGGGGACAGGGGGCAATCCGGTCCAGCATTTT. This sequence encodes CASSTGTGGNPVQHF.

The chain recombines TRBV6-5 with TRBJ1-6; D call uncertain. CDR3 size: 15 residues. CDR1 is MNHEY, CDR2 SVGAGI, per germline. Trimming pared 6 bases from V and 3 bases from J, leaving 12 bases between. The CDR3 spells CASRARVHYNSPLHF. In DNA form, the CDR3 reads TGTGCCAGCAGAGCCCGGGTACACTATAATTCACCCCTCCACTTT.

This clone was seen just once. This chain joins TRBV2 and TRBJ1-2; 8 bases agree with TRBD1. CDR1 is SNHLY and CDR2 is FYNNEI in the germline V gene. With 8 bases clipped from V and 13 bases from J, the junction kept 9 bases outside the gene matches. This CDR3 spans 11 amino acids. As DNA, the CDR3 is TGTGCCAGCGCGGGACAGGTATTCTGCACCTTC. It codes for CASAGQVFCTF.

The CDR3 DNA reads TGTGCCAGCAGTTCGTGGACTTCTGGGGGGGGCTACACCTTC. Amino acid sequence: CASSSWTSGGGYTF. The rearrangement joins TRBV27 to TRBJ1-2, with D perhaps matching TRBD1 (5 bases). This CDR3 comprises 14 residues. V was trimmed by 4 bases and J by 8 bases, leaving 17 bases between them. CDR1 and CDR2 from the germline V gene are MNHEY and SMNVEV (reference sequence).

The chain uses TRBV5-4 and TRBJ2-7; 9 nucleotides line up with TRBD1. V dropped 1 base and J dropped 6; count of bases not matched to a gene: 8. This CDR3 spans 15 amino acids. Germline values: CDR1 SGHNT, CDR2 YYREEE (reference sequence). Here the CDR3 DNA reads TGTGCCAGCAGCTTGCGGGGACAGGGCCGACTCGAGCAGTACTTC. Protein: CASSLRGQGRLEQYF. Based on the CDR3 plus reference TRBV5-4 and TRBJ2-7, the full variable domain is ETGVTQSPTHLIKTRGQQVTLRCSSQSGHNTVSWYQQALGQGPQFIFQYYREEENGRGNFPPRFSGLQFPNYSSELNVNALELDDSALYLCASSLRGQGRLEQYFGPGTRLTVT.

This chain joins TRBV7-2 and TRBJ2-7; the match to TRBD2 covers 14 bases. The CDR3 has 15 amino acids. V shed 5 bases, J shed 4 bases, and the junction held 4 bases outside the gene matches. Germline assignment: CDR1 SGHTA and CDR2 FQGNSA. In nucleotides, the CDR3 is TGTGCCAGCAGCACGACTAGCGGGGGGGGATACGAGCAGTACTTC. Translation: CASSTTSGGGYEQYF. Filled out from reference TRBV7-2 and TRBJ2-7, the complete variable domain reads GAGVSQSPSNKVTEKGKDVELRCDPISGHTALYWYRQSLGQGLEFLIYFQGNSAPDKSGLPSDRFSAERTGGSVSTLTIQRTQQEDSAVYLCASSTTSGGGYEQYFGPGTRLTVT.

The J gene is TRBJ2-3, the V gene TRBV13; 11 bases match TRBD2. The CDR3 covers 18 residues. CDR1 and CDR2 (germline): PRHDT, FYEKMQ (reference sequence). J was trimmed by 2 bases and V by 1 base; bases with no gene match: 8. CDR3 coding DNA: TGTGCCAGCAGCTTAGAAGTGTCTAGCGGGGGGTACACAGATACGCAGTATTTT. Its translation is CASSLEVSSGGYTDTQYF.

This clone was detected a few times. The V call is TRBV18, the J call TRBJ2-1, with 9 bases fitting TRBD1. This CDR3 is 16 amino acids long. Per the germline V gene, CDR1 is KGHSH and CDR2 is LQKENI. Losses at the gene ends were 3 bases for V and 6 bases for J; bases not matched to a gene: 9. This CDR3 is CASSPGSGTGLNEQFF. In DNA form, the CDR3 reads TGTGCCAGCTCACCGGGCTCCGGGACAGGGCTCAATGAGCAGTTCTTC.

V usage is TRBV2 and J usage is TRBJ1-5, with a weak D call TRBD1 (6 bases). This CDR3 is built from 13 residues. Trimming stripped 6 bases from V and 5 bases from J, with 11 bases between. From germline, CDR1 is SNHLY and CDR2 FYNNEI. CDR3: CASRGGGHQPQHF. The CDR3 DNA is TGTGCCAGCAGGGGCGGGGGGCATCAGCCCCAGCATTTT.

CDR3 in amino acids: CASSRDRVGMFF. CDR3 nucleotide sequence: TGTGCCAGCAGCCGGGACAGGGTCGGGATGTTTTTT. This chain uses TRBV5-4 with TRBJ2-2; 9 bases align to TRBD1. CDR3 size: 12 residues. Per germline, CDR1 SGHNT and CDR2 YYREEE (reference sequence). V lost 4 bases, J lost 15 bases, and 7 bases stayed unmatched.